This T cell receptor (beta chain) is drawn from a study of shared clonotypes between healthy human individuals. About the study: Per donor, CD8 memory used one plate, CD8 naive used two, CD4 memory used three and CD4 naive used three.

CDR1 is MGHRA and CDR2 is YSYEKL in the germline V gene. Between the trimmed V and J ends, which lost 0 bases and 8 bases, there was a span of 16 bases. The CDR3 is 16 amino acids. The study's findings and limits: Genetic and exposure-history diversity was limited by the few donors.

Details on this clone: What it binds is unknown.

A CD45RA+ naive subset and a CD45RA-negative memory subset were split from CD4+ cells. Only in-frame clones appear in the TCRdb table, and some are missing; sequencing was by immunoSEQ multiplex PCR. The sample has a few million clones; approximately 96% are singletons. The sequenced sample was naive CD4+ T cells sorted from blood. This sample's subset: CD45RA+ positively selected. The rearrangement uses TRBV4-1 and TRBJ1-4; a possible D gene is TRBD1 (5 bases). The receptor's source is a man aged 18 to 35 in good health. The DNA of the CDR3 is TGCGCCAGCAGCCAAGATATGGGAAAGGGGCAGGAAAAACTGTTTTTT. Protein sequence: CASSQDMGKGQEKLFF.